These 27 T cell receptor beta chains were sequenced from one sample in a study of blood T cell repertoires in COVID-19. Clones were sequenced by immunoSEQ multiplex PCR, and TCRdb holds only the in-frame ones, with some missing. The table records 110,000 to 150,000 clones, around 86% of them present only once. The sequencing sample was made of peripheral blood. The receptors originated from a human donor in a cohort sampled during active COVID-19.

The chain recombines TRBV7-2 with TRBJ2-7, with D possibly being TRBD1 (6 bases). This CDR3 has 15 amino acids. V lost 3 bases to trimming and J lost 2 bases, with 14 bases between them. Germline-derived CDR1 and CDR2 are SGHTA and FQGNSA. The CDR3 DNA reads TGTGCCAGCAGCTTGGACAGCACCCGAACCTACGAGCAGTACTTC. Translating it yields CASSLDSTRTYEQYF.

The chain is built from TRBV5-1 and TRBJ1-6, with D hard to call. V lost 2 bases, J lost 3 bases, and 6 bases lay in between. CDR1 is SGHRS, CDR2 YFSETQ, per germline. The CDR3 runs to 14 residues. The CDR3 reads CASSFGNYNSPLHF. Written as DNA, the CDR3 is TGCGCCAGCAGCTTCGGGAACTATAATTCACCCCTCCACTTT.

There are many counts of this clone. V is TRBV25-1 and J is TRBJ2-1; perhaps TRBD2 as D (6 bases). Trimming pared 4 bases from V and 10 bases from J, leaving 14 bases between. The germline gives CDR1 MGHDK, CDR2 SYGVNS. The length of the CDR3 is 13 residues. CDR3 region: CASSGLGGREQFF. The CDR3 DNA reads as TGTGCCAGCAGTGGCTTGGGGGGACGGGAGCAGTTCTTC.

This chain uses TRBV6-5 with TRBJ1-4; possible D gene TRBD1, 6 bases. Germline CDR1 and CDR2: MNHEY and SVGAGI. The V end lost 2 bases, the J end lost 7 bases, and 11 bases lay between the germline ends. The CDR3 length is 14 residues. The CDR3 DNA sequence: TGTGCCAGCAGTTACAGGGGGGGCGGTGAAAAACTGTTTTTT. It yields the protein CASSYRGGGEKLFF.

The genes are TRBV15 and TRBJ1-2; D ambiguous. V was pared by 5 bases and J by 0 bases, with 7 bases between. The CDR3 covers 13 residues. Germline loops: CDR1 LNHNV, CDR2 YYDKDF (reference sequence). CDR3 DNA sequence: TGTGCCACCAGCGTAGATACTAACTATGGCTACACCTTC. It is translated as CATSVDTNYGYTF. Full variable domain (remainder filled in from reference TRBV15 and TRBJ1-2): DAMVIQNPRYQVTQFGKPVTLSCSQTLNHNVMYWYQQKSSQAPKLLFHYYDKDFNNEADTPDNFQSRRPNTSFCFLDIRSPGLGDTAMYLCATSVDTNYGYTFGSGTRLTVV.

This chain connects TRBV7-9 to TRBJ1-5; D gene uncertain. Germline CDR1 SEHNR, CDR2 FQNEAQ (reference sequence). The CDR3 runs 16 residues. The V and J ends lost 5 bases and 4 bases respectively, with 18 bases between them. The CDR3 bases are TGTGCCAGCAGCCGCGGGAACCGTTTGGGTAATCAGCCCCAGCATTTT. Residues: CASSRGNRLGNQPQHF.

V is TRBV6-6 and J is TRBJ1-4; TRBD1 matches at 8 bases. This CDR3 is 14 amino acids long. With V trimmed by 2 bases and J by 6 bases, 2 bases remained unmatched. CDR1 and CDR2 (germline): MNHNY, SVGAGI (reference sequence). The CDR3 spells CASSYPGGHEKLFF. The CDR3 nucleotides read TGTGCCAGCAGTTACCCAGGGGGCCATGAAAAACTGTTTTTT.

The V call is TRBV11-1, the J call TRBJ2-5, with a weak D call TRBD2 (6 bases). Trimming stripped 8 bases from V and 4 bases from J, with 20 bases between. The germline gives CDR1 SGHAT, CDR2 FQDESV (reference sequence). There are 15 residues in the CDR3. CDR3 residues: CASGGSGFLGETQYF. CDR3 bases: TGTGCCAGCGGCGGTAGCGGTTTCCTGGGAGAGACCCAGTACTTC.

This clone came up a few times. V and J are TRBV4-1 and TRBJ2-7, with D possibly being TRBD2 (6 bases). Per germline, CDR1 MGHRA and CDR2 YSYEKL. V was cut by 0 bases and J by 8 bases, with 17 bases left in between. The CDR3 has 15 residues. DNA of the CDR3: TGCGCCAGCAGCCAAGATCGGGCGGGGCAGGGCAAGCAGTACTTC. This gives the protein CASSQDRAGQGKQYF.

V gene TRBV21-1 combines with J gene TRBJ1-2. TRBV21-1 is listed as a pseudogene. This CDR3 has 14 amino acids. The CDR3 bases are TGTGCCAGCAGCAATCCCGGGGGATCCAATGGCTACACCTTC. It specifies CASSNPGGSNGYTF.

This clone has just a few counts. The V call is TRBV18, the J call TRBJ2-5, with 9 bases fitting TRBD1. The V gene's germline CDR1 is KGHSH and CDR2 LQKENI. CDR3 size: 15 residues. Unmatched junction bases numbered 8, after V lost 6 bases and J lost 3 bases. The CDR3 nucleotides read TGTGCCAGCTCGCCTAGTGGGACAGGGAAAGAGACCCAGTACTTC. Translating it yields CASSPSGTGKETQYF.

The V call is TRBV25-1, the J call TRBJ2-7, with D perhaps TRBD1 (6 bases). V was cut by 1 base and J by 5 bases, with 12 bases left in between. The CDR3 runs 14 residues. In germline, CDR1 is MGHDK, CDR2 SYGVNS. The CDR3 spells CASSEWQGFNEQYF. The CDR3, as DNA: TGTGCCAGCAGTGAATGGCAGGGGTTCAACGAGCAGTACTTC.

Notes on this clone: Other DNA sequences in this specimen translate into the identical CDR3. The CDR3 sequence: CASSVHSGRTYNEQFF. CDR3 nucleotides: TGTGCCAGCAGCGTCCATAGCGGGAGAACCTACAATGAGCAGTTCTTC. The V call is TRBV7-2, the J call TRBJ2-1; 9 bases line up with TRBD2. The V gene end was trimmed by 5 bases and the J gene end by 2 bases; junction bases not matched to a gene: 7. The CDR3 extends over 16 amino acids. The germline CDR1 and CDR2 sequences are SGHTA and FQGNSA. Full variable domain (missing parts from reference TRBV7-2 and TRBJ2-1): GAGVSQSPSNKVTEKGKDVELRCDPISGHTALYWYRQSLGQGLEFLIYFQGNSAPDKSGLPSDRFSAERTGGSVSTLTIQRTQQEDSAVYLCASSVHSGRTYNEQFFGPGTRLTVL.

The J gene is TRBJ2-7, the V gene TRBV5-1; D remains unclear. The CDR3 has 15 amino acids. CDR1 SGHRS and CDR2 YFSETQ come from the germline V gene. V was cut by 1 base and J by 7 bases, with 18 bases left in between. This CDR3 is CASSLIGTVLEEQYF. CDR3 DNA: TGCGCCAGCAGCTTGATTGGTACGGTTTTGGAGGAGCAGTACTTC.

This clone was seen only a few times. DNA of the CDR3: TGTGCCAGCAGTTTAACCCACTACTATAGCAATCAGCCCCAGCATTTT. This encodes CASSLTHYYSNQPQHF. The gene calls are TRBV28 and TRBJ1-5; D unresolved. Trimming stripped 2 bases from V and 0 bases from J, with 11 bases between. CDR1 MDHEN and CDR2 SYDVKM come from the germline V gene. CDR3 length: 16 residues.

Written as DNA, the CDR3 is TGTGCCAGCAGCGACCACAGGGGCAATCAGCCCCAGCATTTT. Protein: CASSDHRGNQPQHF. The rearrangement links TRBV6-2 or TRBV6-3 to TRBJ1-5; D is perhaps TRBD1 (6 bases). This CDR3 is built from 14 residues. Germline CDR1 MNHEY, CDR2 SVGEGT. V lost 6 bases to trimming and J lost 2 bases, with 11 bases between them.

The rearrangement links TRBV7-2 to TRBJ2-2; D is perhaps TRBD2 (5 bases). The CDR3 is made up of 15 amino acids. CDR1 is SGHTA and CDR2 is FQGNSA in the germline V gene. V dropped 2 bases and J dropped 1 base, with 8 bases sitting between them. CDR3 sequence: CASSLTRENTGELFF. CDR3 sequence (DNA): TGTGCCAGCAGCTTAACCCGGGAGAACACCGGGGAGCTGTTTTTT. Combining the CDR3 with reference TRBV7-2 and TRBJ2-2 gives the whole variable domain GAGVSQSPSNKVTEKGKDVELRCDPISGHTALYWYRQSLGQGLEFLIYFQGNSAPDKSGLPSDRFSAERTGGSVSTLTIQRTQQEDSAVYLCASSLTRENTGELFFGEGSRLTVL.

This sequence joins TRBV19 and TRBJ2-5; 11 nucleotides match TRBD2. Looked up from germline, CDR1 is LNHDA and CDR2 is SQIVND (reference sequence). V shed 4 bases and J 5 bases; nucleotides not matched to a gene: 6. The CDR3 consists of 15 residues. As DNA, the CDR3 is TGTGCCAGTAGTAGGGGATTAGCGGGAGGGGAGACCCAGTACTTC. Translation gives CASSRGLAGGETQYF.

The chain couples TRBV7-3 to TRBJ2-2; 8 bases fit TRBD2. The CDR3 loop spans 16 amino acids. The V and J ends lost 0 bases and 2 bases, in that order; junction bases with no gene match: 2. The germline CDR1 and CDR2 sequences are SGHTA and FQGTGA. This CDR3 reads CASSLTSGTNTGELFF. As DNA, the CDR3 is TGTGCCAGCAGCTTAACTAGCGGGACCAACACCGGGGAGCTGTTTTTT.

This sequence joins TRBV5-8 and TRBJ2-3; the D gene is possibly TRBD2 (6 bases). The ends were cut back, 3 bases at V and 1 base at J, with 15 bases in the middle. The CDR3 length is 16 residues. Germline CDR1 and CDR2: SGHTS and YDEGEE. This CDR3 reads CASSWGERARTDTQYF. DNA of the CDR3: TGTGCCAGCAGCTGGGGCGAGCGGGCCCGCACAGATACGCAGTATTTT.

This chain connects TRBV6-4 to TRBJ2-7; D gene ambiguous. Germline CDR1 and CDR2: MRHNA and SNTAGT. The CDR3 runs to 14 residues. CDR3 region: CANSRQAASYEQYF. CDR3 bases: TGTGCTAACAGCCGGCAGGCCGCATCCTACGAGCAGTACTTC.

This chain uses TRBV28 with TRBJ1-1, with TRBD1 as a possible D gene (6 bases). The germline V and J ends were trimmed by 4 bases and 1 base, with 7 bases remaining between them. Germline CDR1 reads MDHEN; CDR2 reads SYDVKM. CDR3 size: 13 residues. This chain's CDR3 is CASSSGQNTEAFF. The CDR3 DNA reads TGTGCCAGCAGTTCGGGACAGAACACTGAAGCTTTCTTT.

The V gene is TRBV7-9, the J gene TRBJ2-1; TRBD2 agrees at 7 bases. The CDR3 is 16 amino acids. CDR1 and CDR2 (germline): SEHNR, FQNEAQ (reference sequence). With 1 base clipped from V and 5 bases from J, the junction kept 8 bases outside the gene matches. CDR3 sequence reads: CASSLVSSGPHNEQFF. The CDR3 DNA reads TGTGCCAGCAGCTTAGTGTCTAGCGGTCCTCACAATGAGCAGTTCTTC.

The chain couples TRBV29-1 to TRBJ2-7; 9 bases line up with TRBD1. The CDR3 has 12 residues. Germline trimming cut 8 bases from V and 2 bases from J; bases unmatched to any gene: 4. Germline loops: CDR1 SQVTM, CDR2 ANQGSEA. The CDR3 bases are TGCAGCTCCGACAGGGGGACCTACGAGCAGTACTTC. Its translation is CSSDRGTYEQYF.

The chain carries TRBV5-1 and TRBJ1-2; 8 bases map to TRBD1. The V segment lost 4 bases and the J segment 6 bases; nucleotides outside the gene matches: 11. CDR3 length: 15 amino acids. Germline V lookup: CDR1 SGHRS, CDR2 YFSETQ. The CDR3 region is CASSHNGGQGHGYTF. The DNA of the CDR3 is TGCGCCAGCAGCCACAACGGAGGACAGGGCCATGGCTACACCTTC.

The chain links TRBV5-4 to TRBJ2-5; perhaps TRBD1 as D (6 bases). The CDR3 covers 14 residues. V was pared by 3 bases and J by 2 bases, with 11 bases between. Germline CDR1 SGHNT, CDR2 YYREEE (reference sequence). The CDR3 bases are TGTGCCAGCAGCTCGGGACACACTCAAGAGACCCAGTACTTC. Protein sequence: CASSSGHTQETQYF.

The chain links TRBV2 to TRBJ1-4, with D possibly TRBD1 on 5 matching bases. Trimming shortened V by 7 bases and J by 4 bases, and 10 bases separated the two germline ends. This CDR3 comprises 13 residues. CDR1 and CDR2 (germline): SNHLY, FYNNEI. CDR3 nucleotides: TGTGCCAGCAACCGGGGACTTAATGAAAAACTGTTTTTT. It yields the protein CASNRGLNEKLFF.